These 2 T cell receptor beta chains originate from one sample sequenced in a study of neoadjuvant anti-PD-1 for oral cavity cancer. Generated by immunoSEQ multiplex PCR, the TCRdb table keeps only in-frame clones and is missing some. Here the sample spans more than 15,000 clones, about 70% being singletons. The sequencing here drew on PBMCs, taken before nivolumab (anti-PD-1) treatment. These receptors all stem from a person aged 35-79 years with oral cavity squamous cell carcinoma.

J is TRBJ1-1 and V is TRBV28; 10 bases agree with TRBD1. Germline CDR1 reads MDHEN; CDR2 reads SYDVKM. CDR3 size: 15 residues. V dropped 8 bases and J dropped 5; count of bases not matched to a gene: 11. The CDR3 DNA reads TGTGCCAGCTCGACAGGGGGCGCTGGGAGGACTGAAGCTTTCTTT. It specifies CASSTGGAGRTEAFF.

CDR3 in amino acids: CSVVGTRGTDTQYF. The CDR3 bases are TGCAGCGTTGTCGGGACTAGGGGCACAGATACGCAGTATTTT. The V call is TRBV29-1, the J call TRBJ2-3; the match to TRBD2 covers 8 bases. The CDR3 is 14 amino acids. Per germline, CDR1 SQVTM and CDR2 ANQGSEA. Trimming removed 4 bases from V and 1 base from J; junction bases left unmatched: 4.